Below, 18 T cell receptor beta chains from the same sample are listed, as sequenced in a study of radiation and T cells in renal cell carcinoma. The table came from immunoSEQ multiplex PCR; TCRdb's copy has only in-frame clones and leaves some out. Here the sample spans more than 60,000 clones, around four fifths being singletons. Stated time point: blood 4 weeks post-SBRT, at nephrectomy. Treatment given: 15 Gy SBRT to primary tumor, nephrectomy 4 weeks later. The starting material was blood, obtained from a patient whose treatment included radiotherapy and nephrectomy. These receptor sequences come from a woman aged 55 to 70 with renal cell carcinoma.

By share, this clone counts as medium-sized (0.01 to 0.1%). This rearrangement joins TRBV4-1 to TRBJ2-2, with D uncertain. CDR1 and CDR2 (germline): MGHRA, YSYEKL. The CDR3 has 15 amino acids. Trimming left V 4 bases short and J 4 bases short, with 13 bases between. This chain's CDR3 is CASSRDDTSTGELFF. The DNA for the CDR3 is TGCGCCAGCAGCCGCGACGACACCTCCACCGGGGAGCTGTTTTTT.

This chain joins TRBV9 and TRBJ2-3; TRBD2 is a possible D gene (6 bases). The CDR3 runs 15 residues. Trimming shortened V by 2 bases and J by 2 bases, and 12 bases separated the two germline ends. Germline values: CDR1 SGDLS, CDR2 YYNGEE. CDR3 bases: TGTGCCAGCAGCGTTGGGACTGGAAACACAGATACGCAGTATTTT. Translation: CASSVGTGNTDTQYF. The complete variable domain, with remaining parts taken from reference TRBV9 and TRBJ2-3, reads DSGVTQTPKHLITATGQRVTLRCSPRSGDLSVYWYQQSLDQGLQFLIQYYNGEERAKGNILERFSAQQFPDLHSELNLSSLELGDSALYFCASSVGTGNTDTQYFGPGTRLTVL.

This clone is a singleton in its sample. The gene calls are TRBV19 and TRBJ1-1; perhaps TRBD1 as D (6 bases). The CDR3 loop spans 13 amino acids. Germline values: CDR1 LNHDA, CDR2 SQIVND (reference sequence). V lost 5 bases and J 1 base, leaving 8 bases between the germline ends. Written as DNA, the CDR3 is TGTGCCAGTAGTGTCAGGGGGAACACTGAAGCTTTCTTT. Protein: CASSVRGNTEAFF.

The chain is built from TRBV6-5 and TRBJ2-2; either TRBD1 or TRBD2 may supply D (5 bases each). The CDR3 covers 12 residues. V gave up 4 bases and J gave up 6 bases, with 6 bases separating them. CDR1 is MNHEY, CDR2 SVGAGI, per germline. The CDR3: CASSLGAGELFF. The CDR3 bases are TGTGCCAGCAGTTTGGGGGCCGGGGAGCTGTTTTTT.

The chain is built from TRBV5-1 and TRBJ2-5, with D possibly called TRBD1 or TRBD2 (5 bases each). The germline V gene has CDR1 SGHRS and CDR2 YFSETQ. The CDR3 is 12 residues long. Trimming took 4 bases from V and 5 from J, leaving 9 bases between them. CDR3: CASSPGHETQYF. CDR3 DNA: TGCGCCAGCAGCCCGGGGCACGAGACCCAGTACTTC.

V gene TRBV27 combines with J gene TRBJ1-3, with D perhaps matching TRBD1 (5 bases). Trimming shortened V by 5 bases and J by 0 bases, and 8 bases separated the two germline ends. CDR3 length equals 14 residues. Germline CDR1 reads MNHEY; CDR2 reads SMNVEV (reference sequence). CDR3 nucleotides: TGTGCCAGCAGTACAGGAGTCTCTGGAAACACCATATATTTT. The encoded protein is CASSTGVSGNTIYF.

This chain connects TRBV4-2 to TRBJ2-3, with D possibly matching TRBD2 (6 bases). Germline lookup yields CDR1 LGHNA and CDR2 YNFKEQ. The germline V and J ends were trimmed by 4 bases and 4 bases, with 18 bases remaining between them. The CDR3 has 16 amino acids. DNA of the CDR3: TGTGCCAGCAGCCCTCCGGGACTTAGTCCCGCAGATACGCAGTATTTT. As protein: CASSPPGLSPADTQYF.

This clone has just a few counts. The sample carries other DNA sequences with the same CDR3. V is TRBV7-2 and J is TRBJ1-5; D is uncertain. CDR3 size: 12 residues. V was pared by 2 bases and J by 4 bases, with 3 bases between. Looked up from germline, CDR1 is SGHTA and CDR2 is FQGNSA. The CDR3 sequence is CASSLSNQPQHF. CDR3 DNA sequence: TGTGCCAGCAGCTTATCGAATCAGCCCCAGCATTTT.

The chain employs TRBV19 and TRBJ1-1, with D tentatively TRBD1 (6 bases). V dropped 6 bases and J dropped 6 bases, with 14 bases sitting between them. The germline CDR1 and CDR2 sequences are LNHDA and SQIVND (reference sequence). This CDR3 is built from 13 residues. The CDR3 spells CASSLTGLSEAFF. The CDR3 coding sequence is TGTGCCAGTAGCCTGACAGGACTATCTGAAGCTTTCTTT.

V usage is TRBV2 and J usage is TRBJ1-4; TRBD1 aligns across 7 bases. The germline gives CDR1 SNHLY, CDR2 FYNNEI. CDR3 length: 16 residues. The V and J ends lost 11 bases and 4 bases, in that order; junction bases with no gene match: 16. DNA of the CDR3: TGTGCCGGCACCCGGGCCGGGGACAGCCTTAATGAAAAACTGTTTTTT. Amino acids: CAGTRAGDSLNEKLFF.

V usage is TRBV2 and J usage is TRBJ1-1; TRBD1 might be the D (6 bases). The CDR3 spans 14 residues. The germline gives CDR1 SNHLY, CDR2 FYNNEI. Deletions cut 8 bases from V and 0 bases from J, with 13 bases between. The CDR3 sequence: CASPQGFMNTEAFF. The CDR3 DNA reads as TGTGCCAGCCCACAGGGATTCATGAACACTGAAGCTTTCTTT.

CDR3 loop: CASSIRRGVETQYF. CDR3 DNA: TGTGCCAGTAGTATCCGCAGGGGTGTAGAGACCCAGTACTTC. The chain couples TRBV19 to TRBJ2-5, with D perhaps TRBD1 (6 bases). CDR3 length: 14 residues. The ends were cut back, 3 bases at V and 4 bases at J, with 12 bases in the middle. CDR1 LNHDA and CDR2 SQIVND come from the germline V gene (reference sequence).

This clone was counted a single time. This sequence joins TRBV30 and TRBJ2-7, with TRBD2 as a possible D gene (5 bases). This CDR3 is built from 12 residues. From germline, CDR1 is GTSNPN and CDR2 SVGIG (reference sequence). Trimming stripped 1 base from V and 3 bases from J, with 7 bases between. The CDR3 region has the DNA TGTGCCTGGAGTGCGGGGAACTACGAGCAGTACTTC. Residues: CAWSAGNYEQYF.

The chain joins TRBV6-1 to TRBJ2-3, with D hard to call. This CDR3 contains 17 residues. Germline lookup yields CDR1 MNHNS and CDR2 SASEGT. Trimming cost V 8 bases and J 0 bases, with 21 bases left between them. This chain's CDR3 is CASRGAWNVGSTDTQYF. CDR3 nucleotide sequence: TGTGCCAGCCGTGGAGCGTGGAACGTTGGGAGCACAGATACGCAGTATTTT.

This clone has only a few counts. This rearrangement joins TRBV20-1 to TRBJ1-4, with D maybe TRBD1 (5 bases). V was shortened by 6 bases and J by 7 bases, with 6 bases between the two germline ends. There are 10 residues in the CDR3. The V gene's germline CDR1 is DFQATT and CDR2 SNEGSKA (reference sequence). The CDR3 spells CSAGGEKLFF. For the CDR3, the DNA is TGCAGTGCCGGGGGTGAAAAACTGTTTTTT.

The CDR3 protein is CASSSDTNYGYTF. CDR3 nucleotide sequence: TGTGCCAGCAGTTCAGACACTAACTATGGCTACACCTTC. This chain joins TRBV2 and TRBJ1-2; D is undetermined. The CDR3 runs to 13 residues. Deletions cut 5 bases from V and 0 bases from J, with 7 bases between. Germline V CDR1 and CDR2: SNHLY, FYNNEI.

By sample share, this clone is medium-sized. The rearrangement links TRBV4-3 to TRBJ1-1, with 7 bases that match TRBD1. The CDR3 sequence is 16 residues long. The V gene's germline CDR1 is LGHNA and CDR2 YSLEER. V trimming: 0 bases; J trimming: 2 bases; junction bases outside the gene matches: 6. The CDR3 bases are TGCGCCAGCAGCCAAGATATCGGGACAGATAACACTGAAGCTTTCTTT. Translating gives CASSQDIGTDNTEAFF.

This sequence joins TRBV9 and TRBJ2-3, with 8 bases aligning to TRBD1. Per the germline V gene, CDR1 is SGDLS and CDR2 is YYNGEE. With 7 bases clipped from V and 1 base from J, the junction kept 2 bases outside the gene matches. The CDR3 runs to 13 residues. CDR3 sequence: CASGTGGTDTQYF. CDR3 DNA sequence: TGTGCCAGCGGGACAGGAGGCACAGATACGCAGTATTTT.